A selection of T cell receptor beta chains follows, all from one sample in a study of identical twins. TCRdb redid the calling of the 5' RACE reads with MiXCR, one entry per CDR3 protein. Of approximately 630,000 distinct CDR3 sequences detected, just over 7% appear once; the ten largest clones hold 1.6%. This sample also belongs to another study, concerning yellow fever vaccine responses in identical twins.

Sequencing used PBMCs. All receptors derive from a woman between 18 and 30 years old in good health. Each CDR3 is given without its conserved first and last residue.

cdr3_aa: ASSLAPGTYSYEQY
j_call: TRBJ2-7
v_call: TRBV5-1

cdr3_aa: SARQRELYNEQF
j_call: TRBJ2-1
v_call: TRBV20-1

cdr3_aa: ASEKLAGLNEQF
j_call: TRBJ2-1
v_call: TRBV7-8

cdr3_aa: ASSLEVGVNEQF
j_call: TRBJ2-1
v_call: TRBV5-1

cdr3_aa: ASRRREHEKLF
j_call: TRBJ1-4
v_call: TRBV4-1

cdr3_aa: ASSDTGRNEQF
j_call: TRBJ2-1
v_call: TRBV12-3/TRBV12-4

cdr3_aa: ASSLAGTVYGYT
j_call: TRBJ1-2
v_call: TRBV5-1

cdr3_aa: ASKGGGGNQPQH
j_call: TRBJ1-5
v_call: TRBV6-1

cdr3_aa: SVLSGANVLT
j_call: TRBJ2-6
v_call: TRBV29-1

cdr3_aa: ASSLVAFHGGTEQF
j_call: TRBJ2-1
v_call: TRBV11-2

cdr3_aa: SVGDYRTDTQY
j_call: TRBJ2-3
v_call: TRBV29-1

cdr3_aa: ASSSRDRGGDNEQF
j_call: TRBJ2-1
v_call: TRBV27

cdr3_aa: ASNTDSGLVGYT
j_call: TRBJ1-2
v_call: TRBV12-3/TRBV12-4

cdr3_aa: SAPTGLAGGGEQF
j_call: TRBJ2-1
v_call: TRBV20-1

cdr3_aa: ASSLVGTTNTEAF
j_call: TRBJ1-1
v_call: TRBV7-8

cdr3_aa: ASSQVGRAVYNEQF
j_call: TRBJ2-1
v_call: TRBV3-1

cdr3_aa: ASSQSTGKPEAF
j_call: TRBJ1-1
v_call: TRBV5-1

cdr3_aa: SASHRRGLGETQY
j_call: TRBJ2-5
v_call: TRBV20-1

cdr3_aa: ASSQPAEGLDTQY
j_call: TRBJ2-3
v_call: TRBV4-2

cdr3_aa: ASSYGVVSEAF
j_call: TRBJ1-1
v_call: TRBV6-5

cdr3_aa: ASSYSLGPGRGYT
j_call: TRBJ1-2
v_call: TRBV6-5

cdr3_aa: ASSEGTGYAGANVLT
j_call: TRBJ2-6
v_call: TRBV19

cdr3_aa: ASSRGIQETQY
j_call: TRBJ2-5
v_call: TRBV14

cdr3_aa: ASSLISFSPLH
j_call: TRBJ1-6
v_call: TRBV27

cdr3_aa: SARGLAGEGEQY
j_call: TRBJ2-7
v_call: TRBV20-1

cdr3_aa: ASSEGQALANEKLF
j_call: TRBJ1-4
v_call: TRBV2

cdr3_aa: ASSLGGGPLHGYT
j_call: TRBJ1-2
v_call: TRBV5-5

cdr3_aa: ASSRSGTRVSYEQY
j_call: TRBJ2-7
v_call: TRBV12-3/TRBV12-4

cdr3_aa: AISESDWTKDYEQY
j_call: TRBJ2-7
v_call: TRBV10-3

cdr3_aa: ASSHREGGWGETQY
j_call: TRBJ2-5
v_call: TRBV28

cdr3_aa: ASSGTPTYNEQF
j_call: TRBJ2-1
v_call: TRBV18

cdr3_aa: ASSRLAGDQETQY
j_call: TRBJ2-5
v_call: TRBV2

cdr3_aa: ASSQDVEGRVF
j_call: TRBJ2-1
v_call: TRBV3-1

cdr3_aa: ASTRQGPNEKLF
j_call: TRBJ1-4
v_call: TRBV3-1

cdr3_aa: SVATGSGNTIY
j_call: TRBJ1-3
v_call: TRBV29-1

cdr3_aa: ATSDADKVYEQY
j_call: TRBJ2-7
v_call: TRBV24-1

cdr3_aa: ASSSVGQHQETQY
j_call: TRBJ2-5
v_call: TRBV7-8

cdr3_aa: ASSLDWGLGNTIY
j_call: TRBJ1-3
v_call: TRBV5-4

cdr3_aa: ASSAGVARNTEAF
j_call: TRBJ1-1
v_call: TRBV12-3/TRBV12-4

cdr3_aa: ASTLVAGPQH
j_call: TRBJ1-5
v_call: TRBV28

cdr3_aa: ATSIATGFTGNTIY
j_call: TRBJ1-3
v_call: TRBV15